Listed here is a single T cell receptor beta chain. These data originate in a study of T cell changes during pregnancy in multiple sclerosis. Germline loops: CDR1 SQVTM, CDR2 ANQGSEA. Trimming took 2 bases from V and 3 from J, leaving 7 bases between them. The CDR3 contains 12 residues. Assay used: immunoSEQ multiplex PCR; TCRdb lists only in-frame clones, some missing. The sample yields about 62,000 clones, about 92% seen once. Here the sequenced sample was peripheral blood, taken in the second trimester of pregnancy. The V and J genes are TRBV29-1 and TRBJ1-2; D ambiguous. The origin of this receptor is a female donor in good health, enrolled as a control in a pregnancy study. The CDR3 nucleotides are TGCAGCGTTGAACCCCCCGACTATGGCTACACCTTC. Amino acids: CSVEPPDYGYTF.